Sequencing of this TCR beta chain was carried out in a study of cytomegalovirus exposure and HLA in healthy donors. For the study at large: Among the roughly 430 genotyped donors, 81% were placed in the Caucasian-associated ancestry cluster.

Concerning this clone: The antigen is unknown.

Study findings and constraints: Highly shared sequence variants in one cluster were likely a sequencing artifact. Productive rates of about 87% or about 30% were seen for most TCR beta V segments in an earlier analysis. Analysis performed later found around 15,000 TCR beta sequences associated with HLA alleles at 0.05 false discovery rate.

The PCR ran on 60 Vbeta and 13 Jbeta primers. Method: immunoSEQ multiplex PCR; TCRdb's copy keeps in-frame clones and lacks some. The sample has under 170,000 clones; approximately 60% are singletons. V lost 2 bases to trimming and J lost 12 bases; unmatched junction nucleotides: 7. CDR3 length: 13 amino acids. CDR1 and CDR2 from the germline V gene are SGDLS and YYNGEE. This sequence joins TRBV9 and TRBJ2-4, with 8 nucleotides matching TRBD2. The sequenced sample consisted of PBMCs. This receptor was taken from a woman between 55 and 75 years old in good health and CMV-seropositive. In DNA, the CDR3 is TGTGCCAGCAGCGTTCAGCGGGAGATGACTCAGTACTTC. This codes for CASSVQREMTQYF.